In this sample, the clone carrying this T cell receptor beta chain turned up once. This sample stems from a study of blood T cell repertoires in COVID-19. TCRdb keeps only in-frame clones here, not all; method: immunoSEQ multiplex PCR. The sample includes a few hundred thousand clones, 89% of them seen just once. CDR1 and CDR2 (germline): MDHEN, SYDVKM. The CDR3 sequence is 18 residues long. V lost 3 bases to trimming and J lost 0 bases; unmatched junction nucleotides: 6. The clonotype originates from a man aged 35-49 years with acute or convalescent COVID-19. Sequencing input: peripheral blood. The chain carries TRBV28 and TRBJ2-3; 13 bases map to TRBD2. The DNA for the CDR3 is TGTGCCAGCAGTTTGGGACTAGCGGGGACTGCTAGCACAGATACGCAGTATTTT. Protein: CASSLGLAGTASTDTQYF. Based on the CDR3 plus reference TRBV28 and TRBJ2-3, the full variable domain is DVKVTQSSRYLVKRTGEKVFLECVQDMDHENMFWYRQDPGLGLRLIYFSYDVKMKEKGDIPEGYSVSREKKERFSLILESASTNQTSMYLCASSLGLAGTASTDTQYFGPGTRLTVL.